These 18 T cell receptor beta chains originate from one sample sequenced in a study of control samples from healthy donors and cancer patients. Repertoires were generated with immunoSEQ multiplex PCR, while TCRdb's copy carries only in-frame clones and drops some. This table has 75,000 to 100,000 clones, roughly nine tenths appearing once. Sequenced: blood. These TCRs come from a woman aged 50 to 60 in good health.

The rearrangement joins TRBV27 to TRBJ1-5; D uncertain. Trimming cost V 2 bases and J 2 bases, with 4 bases left between them. In germline, CDR1 is MNHEY, CDR2 SMNVEV (reference sequence). The CDR3 has 13 amino acids. As DNA, the CDR3 is TGTGCCAGCAGTTTACGGGGCAATCAGCCCCAGCATTTT. It yields the protein CASSLRGNQPQHF.

The CDR3 spells CASSWEGSKGGYGYTF. CDR3 coding DNA: TGTGCCAGCAGTTGGGAAGGCTCAAAAGGTGGCTATGGCTACACCTTC. The rearrangement joins TRBV6-5 to TRBJ1-2; unclear D gene. There are 16 residues in the CDR3. V was shortened by 4 bases and J by 4 bases, with 19 bases between the two germline ends. Looked up from germline, CDR1 is MNHEY and CDR2 is SVGAGI.

This clone was seen only once. DNA for the CDR3: TGTGCCAGCAGCCCGGACAGGTTCTATGGCTACACCTTC. It is translated as CASSPDRFYGYTF. This chain connects TRBV5-6 to TRBJ1-2; the match to TRBD1 covers 7 bases. Per germline, CDR1 SGHDT and CDR2 YYEEEE. The CDR3 extends over 13 amino acids. J gave up 4 bases and V 4 bases, and 4 bases lay outside the gene matches. The entire variable domain, with the rest obtained from reference TRBV5-6 and TRBJ1-2, is as follows: DAGVTQSPTHLIKTRGQQVTLRCSPKSGHDTVSWYQQALGQGPQFIFQYYEEEERQRGNFPDRFSGHQFPNYSSELNVNALLLGDSALYLCASSPDRFYGYTFGSGTRLTVV.

V gene TRBV12-3 or TRBV12-4 combines with J gene TRBJ1-2; D call uncertain. Trimming pared 2 bases from V and 2 bases from J, leaving 6 bases between. This CDR3 region has 13 residues. CDR3 in DNA: TGTGCCAGCAGTTTACGCGGGAACTATGGCTACACCTTC. Protein sequence: CASSLRGNYGYTF.

This clone was seen only once. The V call is TRBV7-2, the J call TRBJ2-3; 15 nucleotides align to TRBD2. The V segment lost 5 bases and the J segment 4 bases; nucleotides outside the gene matches: 10. This CDR3 comprises 18 residues. Germline-derived CDR1 and CDR2 are SGHTA and FQGNSA. The CDR3: CASSLRTSGRAVADTQYF. The DNA for the CDR3 is TGTGCCAGCAGCCTCCGGACTAGCGGGAGGGCGGTAGCAGATACGCAGTATTTT.

The V gene is TRBV11-2, the J gene TRBJ2-3; TRBD2 is a possible D gene (6 bases). Germline assignment: CDR1 SGHAT and CDR2 FQNNGV. CDR3 size: 13 residues. V lost 6 bases to trimming and J lost 1 base, with 8 bases between them. The DNA of the CDR3 is TGTGCCAGCAGGCCGGGGGGCACAGATACGCAGTATTTT. Encoded protein: CASRPGGTDTQYF. Drawing the rest from reference TRBV11-2 and TRBJ2-3, the complete variable domain is EAGVAQSPRYKIIEKRQSVAFWCNPISGHATLYWYQQILGQGPKLLIQFQNNGVVDDSQLPKDRFSAERLKGVDSTLKIQPAKLEDSAVYLCASRPGGTDTQYFGPGTRLTVL.

This clone was found once. V is TRBV18 and J is TRBJ2-1; no clear D. CDR1 KGHSH and CDR2 LQKENI come from the germline V gene. V was clipped by 1 base and J by 13 bases, with 26 bases between them. The CDR3 sequence is 17 residues long. The CDR3 loop reads CASSPLGATGIQTPQFF. The CDR3 coding sequence is TGTGCCAGCTCACCACTAGGAGCTACCGGAATCCAAACCCCTCAGTTCTTC.

V and J are TRBV6-5 and TRBJ1-1, with 9 nucleotides matching TRBD1. CDR1 and CDR2 (germline): MNHEY, SVGAGI. V trimming: 6 bases; J trimming: 4 bases; junction bases outside the gene matches: 6. This CDR3 contains 14 residues. The CDR3 is CASRNRGRGTEAFF. In DNA, the CDR3 is TGTGCCAGCAGGAACAGGGGGCGAGGCACTGAAGCTTTCTTT.

This chain uses TRBV6-4 with TRBJ2-3; the D gene could be TRBD1 or TRBD2 (5 bases each). The germline V and J ends were trimmed by 0 bases and 3 bases, with 7 bases remaining between them. The CDR3 length is 14 residues. Germline V gene lookup returns CDR1 MRHNA and CDR2 SNTAGT. The CDR3 DNA reads TGTGCCAGCAGTGACTCCGGGGCTACAGATACGCAGTATTTT. Translation: CASSDSGATDTQYF.

The chain recombines TRBV19 with TRBJ1-1; no reliable D call. This CDR3 is 14 amino acids long. V gave up 1 base and J gave up 0 bases, with 6 bases separating them. Per germline, CDR1 LNHDA and CDR2 SQIVND (reference sequence). As DNA, the CDR3 is TGTGCCAGTAGTATAGGGGCTATGAACACTGAAGCTTTCTTT. This gives the protein CASSIGAMNTEAFF.

The chain recombines TRBV7-2 with TRBJ1-1; D might be TRBD1 (6 bases). The CDR3 contains 15 residues. With 5 bases removed from V and 3 bases from J, the gap between germline ends came to 16 bases. CDR1 is SGHTA and CDR2 is FQGNSA in the germline V gene. CDR3 sequence (DNA): TGTGCCAGCAGCGGGCAGGGGACCGGATACACTGAAGCTTTCTTT. Its protein is CASSGQGTGYTEAFF. The full variable domain, rest sourced from reference TRBV7-2 and TRBJ1-1, is GAGVSQSPSNKVTEKGKDVELRCDPISGHTALYWYRQSLGQGLEFLIYFQGNSAPDKSGLPSDRFSAERTGGSVSTLTIQRTQQEDSAVYLCASSGQGTGYTEAFFGQGTRLTVV.

This clone has just a few counts. The V call is TRBV12-3 or TRBV12-4, the J call TRBJ2-3; possibly TRBD2 for D (5 bases). The CDR3 has 13 residues. Trimming shortened V by 8 bases and J by 3 bases, and 12 bases separated the two germline ends. The CDR3 DNA is TGTGCCAGCCAAACGGGGATAACAGATACGCAGTATTTT. Residues: CASQTGITDTQYF.

This clone was found once. The chain has TRBV25-1 and TRBJ2-2; perhaps TRBD1 as D (7 bases). This CDR3 comprises 15 residues. Germline V gene data show CDR1 as MGHDK and CDR2 as SYGVNS. Trimming took 1 base from V and 5 from J, leaving 11 bases between them. CDR3 in amino acids: CASSEFRGRTGELFF. In DNA, the CDR3 is TGTGCCAGCAGTGAATTCAGGGGGAGGACCGGGGAGCTGTTTTTT.

This chain links TRBV5-8 with TRBJ2-7; 7 bases match TRBD1. Germline trimming cut 4 bases from V and 7 bases from J; bases unmatched to any gene: 8. The germline gives CDR1 SGHTS, CDR2 YDEGEE. The CDR3 length is 13 residues. CDR3 DNA: TGTGCCAGCAGCGCGACAGGGCCTGTGGAGCAGTACTTC. Translating gives CASSATGPVEQYF.

This sequence joins TRBV7-4 and TRBJ2-5; D not resolved. The CDR3 is 15 amino acids. Germline CDR1 SGHVT, CDR2 SQSDAQ. The germline V and J ends were trimmed by 2 bases and 0 bases, with 10 bases remaining between them. This CDR3 is CASSLTWQDQETQYF. CDR3 coding DNA: TGTGCCAGCAGCTTAACCTGGCAGGACCAAGAGACCCAGTACTTC.

The V and J genes are TRBV7-2 and TRBJ2-7; 8 nucleotides align to TRBD2. V lost 3 bases and J lost 4; bases outside the gene matches: 8. Germline CDR1 reads SGHTA; CDR2 reads FQGNSA. The CDR3 loop spans 15 amino acids. The chain's CDR3 is CASSFPPGGGYEQYF. The CDR3 coding sequence is TGTGCCAGCAGCTTCCCGCCCGGGGGGGGGTACGAGCAGTACTTC.

V is TRBV7-2 and J is TRBJ1-1; 10 nucleotides align to TRBD1. This CDR3 comprises 15 residues. Germline V lookup: CDR1 SGHTA, CDR2 FQGNSA. The V gene end was trimmed by 0 bases and the J gene end by 5 bases; junction bases not matched to a gene: 3. CDR3 DNA sequence: TGTGCCAGCAGCTTAGCGCTGGGACAGGGGACTGAAGCTTTCTTT. Its protein is CASSLALGQGTEAFF. The full variable domain, completed using reference TRBV7-2 and TRBJ1-1, is GAGVSQSPSNKVTEKGKDVELRCDPISGHTALYWYRQSLGQGLEFLIYFQGNSAPDKSGLPSDRFSAERTGGSVSTLTIQRTQQEDSAVYLCASSLALGQGTEAFFGQGTRLTVV.

The rearrangement uses TRBV7-6 and TRBJ1-3; perhaps TRBD1 as D (5 bases). The CDR3 extends over 14 amino acids. Trimming pared 1 base from V and 6 bases from J, leaving 10 bases between. From germline, CDR1 is SGHVS and CDR2 FNYEAQ. The DNA for the CDR3 is TGTGCCAGCAGCTTAGAGGGCAGGGCAAACACCATATATTTT. Residues: CASSLEGRANTIYF.